The 28 T cell receptor beta chains below come from one sample, sequenced in a study of T cell responses to AZD1222 COVID-19 vaccine. The repertoire was sequenced with immunoSEQ multiplex PCR; TCRdb's copy has only in-frame clones and lacks some. The sample yields 150,000 to 200,000 clones, about 90% seen once. The material was peripheral blood, obtained 28 days after the second dose of the MenACWY control vaccine. These receptor sequences come from an adult who received the MenACWY meningococcal vaccine as a control.

The chain is built from TRBV7-8 and TRBJ1-1; D remains unclear. V lost 5 bases and J 5 bases, leaving 12 bases between the germline ends. This CDR3 contains 13 residues. CDR1 and CDR2 (germline): SGHVS, FQNEAQ. CDR3 loop: CASSRARTTEAFF. The CDR3 DNA reads TGTGCCAGCAGCAGGGCCAGGACGACTGAAGCTTTCTTT.

V usage is TRBV3-1 (or the pseudogene TRBV3-2) and J usage is TRBJ1-6; D ambiguous. CDR1 is LGHDT, CDR2 YNNKEL, per germline (reference sequence). The CDR3 sequence is 14 residues long. Trimming cost V 4 bases and J 0 bases, with 4 bases left between them. The chain's CDR3 is CASSLSSYNSPLHF. The CDR3 bases are TGTGCCAGCAGCCTCAGCTCCTATAATTCACCCCTCCACTTT.

This clone is a singleton in its sample. The chain is built from TRBV28 and TRBJ1-1; 10 bases agree with TRBD1. The length of the CDR3 is 16 residues. Germline CDR1 and CDR2: MDHEN and SYDVKM. V lost 8 bases, J lost 2 bases, and 11 bases stayed unmatched. The CDR3 DNA follows: TGTGCCAGCGCCCTGACAGGGGGCATGGTAAACACTGAAGCTTTCTTT. It translates to CASALTGGMVNTEAFF.

This chain uses TRBV28 with TRBJ1-5; possible D gene TRBD1, 5 bases. The CDR3 consists of 15 residues. Germline CDR1 is MDHEN and CDR2 is SYDVKM. V was pared by 6 bases and J by 5 bases, with 17 bases between. CDR3 in amino acids: CASRANRNPYQPQHF. DNA for the CDR3: TGTGCCAGCAGGGCGAACAGGAATCCCTATCAGCCCCAGCATTTT.

J is TRBJ2-7 and V is TRBV7-9; D remains ambiguous. In germline, CDR1 is SEHNR, CDR2 FQNEAQ (reference sequence). CDR3 size: 16 residues. Trimming left V 2 bases short and J 5 bases short, with 19 bases between. CDR3 sequence: CASSLIYRSGRHEQYF. As DNA, the CDR3 is TGTGCCAGCAGCTTAATCTATCGTTCAGGACGGCACGAGCAGTACTTC.

This clone was picked up one time. The chain combines TRBV30 with TRBJ1-5; D is possibly TRBD1 (5 bases). The CDR3 sequence is 15 residues long. The germline V and J ends were trimmed by 1 base and 3 bases, with 13 bases remaining between them. Germline values: CDR1 GTSNPN, CDR2 SVGIG (reference sequence). The CDR3 region has the DNA TGTGCCTGGAGTGCCGGTACAGGTTACAATCAGCCCCAGCATTTT. It is translated as CAWSAGTGYNQPQHF.

The rearrangement uses TRBV12-5 and TRBJ1-6; the D is unclear. Trimming cost V 1 base and J 0 bases, with 10 bases left between them. Germline lookup yields CDR1 LGHNT and CDR2 FRNRAP. The CDR3 has 17 residues. CDR3 coding DNA: TGTGCTAGTGGTTTGGGGCAGCCGAGCTCCTATAATTCACCCCTCCACTTT. This gives the protein CASGLGQPSSYNSPLHF.

The chain recombines TRBV28 with TRBJ1-5; possible D gene TRBD1, 6 bases. CDR3 length: 17 amino acids. Germline values: CDR1 MDHEN, CDR2 SYDVKM. The germline V and J ends were trimmed by 5 bases and 0 bases, with 17 bases remaining between them. As DNA, the CDR3 is TGTGCCAGCAGTCCCGGCGGGGGCCACTATAGCAATCAGCCCCAGCATTTT. Its translation is CASSPGGGHYSNQPQHF.

The chain recombines TRBV7-9 with TRBJ2-1; D gene ambiguous. CDR1 and CDR2 from the germline V gene are SEHNR and FQNEAQ (reference sequence). The CDR3 covers 17 residues. Trimming took 1 base from V and 0 from J, leaving 13 bases between them. DNA for the CDR3: TGTGCCAGCAGCTTAGATCCTTACTTGAGCTCCTACAATGAGCAGTTCTTC. Protein product: CASSLDPYLSSYNEQFF.

The rearrangement joins TRBV6-5 to TRBJ2-7; TRBD1 is a possible D gene (5 bases). Germline V gene data show CDR1 as MNHEY and CDR2 as SVGAGI. The V end was cut by 2 bases, the J end by 0 bases, with 11 bases between. The CDR3 is made up of 15 amino acids. The CDR3 is CASSYSRQGSYEQYF. CDR3 nucleotides: TGTGCCAGCAGTTACAGTCGGCAGGGCTCCTACGAGCAGTACTTC.

V gene TRBV5-5 combines with J gene TRBJ2-3, with 10 bases aligning to TRBD2. CDR1 is SGHKS, CDR2 YYEKEE, per germline (reference sequence). The V and J ends lost 4 bases and 5 bases, in that order; junction bases with no gene match: 13. The CDR3 covers 17 residues. The CDR3 here is CASSPPASGRRVDTQYF. The CDR3 bases are TGTGCCAGCAGCCCACCCGCTAGCGGGAGACGAGTAGATACGCAGTATTTT.

The gene calls are TRBV4-3 and TRBJ2-7; 9 bases match TRBD1. The CDR3 spans 16 residues. CDR1 and CDR2 (germline): LGHNA, YSLEER. V gave up 0 bases and J gave up 2 bases; unmatched junction bases: 5. As DNA, the CDR3 is TGCGCCAGCAGCCAAGATCTGGGACAGGGTGCCTACGAGCAGTACTTC. Translated: CASSQDLGQGAYEQYF.

The chain joins TRBV7-9 to TRBJ2-4, with D possibly matching TRBD2 (6 bases). V gave up 5 bases and J gave up 4 bases, with 21 bases separating them. CDR1 and CDR2 (germline): SEHNR, FQNEAQ (reference sequence). This CDR3 comprises 17 residues. CDR3 bases: TGTGCCAGCAGCCTGGAGGGCGAGCGGAGAAGGAAAAACATTCAGTACTTC. Amino acid sequence: CASSLEGERRRKNIQYF.

The rearrangement joins TRBV5-6 to TRBJ1-2; no clear D. V gave up 4 bases and J gave up 4 bases, with 17 bases separating them. This CDR3 region has 15 residues. From germline, CDR1 is SGHDT and CDR2 YYEEEE. The CDR3 region has the DNA TGTGCCAGCAGCCCCCGAGAGGTATTCCCCTATGGCTACACCTTC. It is translated as CASSPREVFPYGYTF.

This clone has only one observation. This chain uses TRBV19 with TRBJ2-1, with a possible D match to TRBD2 (6 bases). Germline V lookup: CDR1 LNHDA, CDR2 SQIVND (reference sequence). There are 14 residues in the CDR3. The V end lost 4 bases, the J end lost 6 bases, and 13 bases lay between the germline ends. CDR3 protein: CASSKRAGPNEQFF. The DNA for the CDR3 is TGTGCCAGTAGTAAAAGAGCGGGTCCCAATGAGCAGTTCTTC.

The chain links TRBV19 to TRBJ2-7, with D possibly being TRBD1 (6 bases). The germline V gene has CDR1 LNHDA and CDR2 SQIVND (reference sequence). There are 15 residues in the CDR3. V was shortened by 2 bases and J by 2 bases, with 13 bases between the two germline ends. DNA of the CDR3: TGTGCCAGTAGTATAAGACCCAGGGGCACCTACGAGCAGTACTTC. Protein: CASSIRPRGTYEQYF.

There are a few counts of this clone. This rearrangement joins TRBV7-2 to TRBJ2-1; possible D gene TRBD1, 5 bases. V was trimmed by 3 bases and J by 2 bases, leaving 8 bases between them. Germline assignment: CDR1 SGHTA and CDR2 FQGNSA. The CDR3 is 14 residues long. CDR3 in amino acids: CASSFDRAYNEQFF. The CDR3 DNA reads as TGTGCCAGCAGCTTTGACAGAGCCTACAATGAGCAGTTCTTC.

The V call is TRBV4-1, the J call TRBJ1-6; maybe TRBD1 (5 bases). Trimming took off 0 bases at V and 7 bases at J, with 16 bases between the two ends. There are 17 residues in the CDR3. The germline V gene encodes CDR1 MGHRA and CDR2 YSYEKL. The CDR3, as DNA: TGCGCCAGCAGCCAAGATCTTTTACAGGCGACGAATTCACCCCTCCACTTT. Protein sequence: CASSQDLLQATNSPLHF.

The chain has TRBV7-9 and TRBJ2-7; D is undetermined. The V and J ends lost 2 bases and 7 bases respectively, with 15 bases between them. This CDR3 contains 14 residues. Germline V CDR1 and CDR2: SEHNR, FQNEAQ (reference sequence). The CDR3 DNA sequence: TGTGCCAGCAGCTTACGGGTCCCTAGGGAAGAGCAGTACTTC. Protein: CASSLRVPREEQYF.

The chain employs TRBV5-6 and TRBJ2-5; D unresolved. Deletions cut 1 base from V and 1 base from J, with 14 bases between. Germline CDR1 SGHDT, CDR2 YYEEEE. CDR3 length: 16 residues. CDR3 protein: CASSLTGIRRQETQYF. The CDR3, as DNA: TGTGCCAGCAGCTTGACGGGCATCCGCCGCCAAGAGACCCAGTACTTC. The whole variable domain, filled in from reference TRBV5-6 and TRBJ2-5, reads DAGVTQSPTHLIKTRGQQVTLRCSPKSGHDTVSWYQQALGQGPQFIFQYYEEEERQRGNFPDRFSGHQFPNYSSELNVNALLLGDSALYLCASSLTGIRRQETQYFGPGTRLLVL.

V and J are TRBV7-9 and TRBJ2-7, with no clear D. V gave up 5 bases and J gave up 9 bases, with 17 bases separating them. From germline, CDR1 is SEHNR and CDR2 FQNEAQ (reference sequence). The CDR3 covers 13 residues. CDR3 DNA sequence: TGTGCCAGCAGCACCCAGCTAGTAGTCGCGCAGTACTTC. Protein: CASSTQLVVAQYF.

The CDR3 spells CASSSWGNYGYTF. The CDR3 nucleotides are TGTGCCAGCAGTTCGTGGGGCAACTATGGCTACACCTTC. This chain links TRBV12-3 or TRBV12-4 with TRBJ1-2, with D perhaps TRBD1 (5 bases). V lost 4 bases to trimming and J lost 2 bases, with 8 bases between them. The CDR3 covers 13 residues.

J is TRBJ1-1 and V is TRBV28; D uncertain. This CDR3 is 13 amino acids long. The germline V gene has CDR1 MDHEN and CDR2 SYDVKM. The germline V and J ends were trimmed by 1 base and 1 base, with 4 bases remaining between them. This chain's CDR3 is CASSLYGNTEAFF. The CDR3 coding sequence is TGTGCCAGCAGTTTATACGGGAACACTGAAGCTTTCTTT.

This chain uses TRBV10-3 with TRBJ2-7, with 8 bases identical to TRBD2. CDR1 is ENHRY, CDR2 SYGVKD, per germline. The CDR3 covers 13 residues. Losses at the gene ends were 11 bases for V and 6 bases for J; bases not matched to a gene: 12. The CDR3 coding sequence is TGTGCCTGCCAAGCGGGAGTAGAGGGCGAGCAGTACTTC. Translating it yields CACQAGVEGEQYF.

The gene calls are TRBV6-2 or TRBV6-3 and TRBJ2-2, with D hard to call. The CDR3 has 15 amino acids. V lost 1 base to trimming and J lost 0 bases, with 6 bases between them. Germline CDR1 MNHEY, CDR2 SVGEGT. CDR3 DNA: TGTGCCAGCAGTTACTTAGACTCGAACACCGGGGAGCTGTTTTTT. As protein: CASSYLDSNTGELFF.

This clone appeared a single time. The chain uses TRBV28 and TRBJ2-3, with 8 positions matching TRBD2. J lost 2 bases, V lost 3 bases, and 22 bases had no gene match. CDR3 length equals 21 residues. Germline values: CDR1 MDHEN, CDR2 SYDVKM. The CDR3 sequence is CASSFTPNSGTDRIPTDTQYF. CDR3 in DNA: TGTGCCAGCAGTTTTACGCCCAATAGCGGGACTGACAGAATACCCACAGATACGCAGTATTTT. Full variable domain (outside the CDR3, taken from reference TRBV28 and TRBJ2-3): DVKVTQSSRYLVKRTGEKVFLECVQDMDHENMFWYRQDPGLGLRLIYFSYDVKMKEKGDIPEGYSVSREKKERFSLILESASTNQTSMYLCASSFTPNSGTDRIPTDTQYFGPGTRLTVL.

The CDR3 region is CASSLDQGPTLEPQHF. CDR3 nucleotides: TGTGCCAGCAGTTTAGATCAGGGGCCCACTTTGGAGCCCCAGCATTTT. The chain employs TRBV28 and TRBJ1-5, with a tentative D call TRBD1 (6 bases). V was trimmed by 2 bases and J by 8 bases, leaving 19 bases between them. This CDR3 contains 16 residues. Germline V gene lookup returns CDR1 MDHEN and CDR2 SYDVKM. Full variable domain (missing parts from reference TRBV28 and TRBJ1-5): DVKVTQSSRYLVKRTGEKVFLECVQDMDHENMFWYRQDPGLGLRLIYFSYDVKMKEKGDIPEGYSVSREKKERFSLILESASTNQTSMYLCASSLDQGPTLEPQHFGDGTRLSIL.

The count of this clone is one. The chain combines TRBV19 with TRBJ2-1; TRBD2 matches at 7 bases. V trimming: 2 bases; J trimming: 5 bases; junction bases outside the gene matches: 6. In germline, CDR1 is LNHDA, CDR2 SQIVND (reference sequence). The length of the CDR3 is 15 residues. As DNA, the CDR3 is TGTGCCAGTAGTATATCGACTAGCCTGAACAATGAGCAGTTCTTC. As protein: CASSISTSLNNEQFF. Variable domain in full (rest from reference TRBV19 and TRBJ2-1): DGGITQSPKYLFRKEGQNVTLSCEQNLNHDAMYWYRQDPGQGLRLIYYSQIVNDFQKGDIAEGYSVSREKKESFPLTVTSAQKNPTAFYLCASSISTSLNNEQFFGPGTRLTVL.